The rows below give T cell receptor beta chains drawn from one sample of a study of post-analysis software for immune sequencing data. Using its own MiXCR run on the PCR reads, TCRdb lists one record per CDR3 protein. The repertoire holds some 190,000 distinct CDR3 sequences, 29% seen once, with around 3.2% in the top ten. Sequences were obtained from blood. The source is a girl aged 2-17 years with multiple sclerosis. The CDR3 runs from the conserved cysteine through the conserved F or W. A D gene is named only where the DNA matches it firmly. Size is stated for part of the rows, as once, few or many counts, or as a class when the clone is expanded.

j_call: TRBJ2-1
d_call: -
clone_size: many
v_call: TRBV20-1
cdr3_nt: TGCAGTGCTGCCCGGACTTACAATGAGCAGTTCTTC
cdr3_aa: CSAARTYNEQFF

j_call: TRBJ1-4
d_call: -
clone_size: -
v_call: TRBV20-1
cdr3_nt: TGCAGTGCCGAAGCCAGGAATGAAAAACGGTTTTTT
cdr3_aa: CSAEARNEKRFF

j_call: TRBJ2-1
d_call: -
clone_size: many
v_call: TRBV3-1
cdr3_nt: TGTGCCAGCAGCCAAGACAACAACAATGAGCAGTTCTTC
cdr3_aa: CASSQDNNNEQFF

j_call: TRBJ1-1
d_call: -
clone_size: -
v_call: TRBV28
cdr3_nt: TGTGCCAGCAGTTTAGCCTGGACAGCTAAGATGAACACTGAAGCTTTCTTT
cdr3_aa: CASSLAWTAKMNTEAFF

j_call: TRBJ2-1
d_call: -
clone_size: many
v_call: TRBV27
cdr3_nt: TGTGCCAGCATACCCCGTGCTCAGCGGTTTTCGCATGAGCAGTTCTTC
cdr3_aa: CASIPRAQRFSHEQFF

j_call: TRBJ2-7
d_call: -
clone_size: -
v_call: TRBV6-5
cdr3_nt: TGTGCCAGCAGTTCGACGGACGAATCCTACGAGCAGTACTTC
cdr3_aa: CASSSTDESYEQYF

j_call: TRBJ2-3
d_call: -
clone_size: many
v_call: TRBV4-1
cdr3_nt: TGCGCCAGCAGCCAAGAACCTTCCCACATGGCCGGCACAGATACGCAGTATTTT
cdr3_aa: CASSQEPSHMAGTDTQYF

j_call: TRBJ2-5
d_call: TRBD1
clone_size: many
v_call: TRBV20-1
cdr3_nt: TGCAGTGCTCAACCGGGACAGATGGGGACCCAGTACTTC
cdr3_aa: CSAQPGQMGTQYF

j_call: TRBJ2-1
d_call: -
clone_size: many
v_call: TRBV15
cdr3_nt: TGTGCCACCAGCAGAGATCGAACAGATGGGTTCTTC
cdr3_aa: CATSRDRTDGFF

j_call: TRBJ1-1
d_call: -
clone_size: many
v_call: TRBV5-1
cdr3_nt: TGCGCCAGCACCACCGGGGGCCTGGGGTCGAACACTGAAGCTTTCTTT
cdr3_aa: CASTTGGLGSNTEAFF

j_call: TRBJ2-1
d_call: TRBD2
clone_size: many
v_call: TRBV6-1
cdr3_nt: TGTGCCAGCAGATTAGCGGGATCCTACAATGAGCAGTTCTTC
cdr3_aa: CASRLAGSYNEQFF

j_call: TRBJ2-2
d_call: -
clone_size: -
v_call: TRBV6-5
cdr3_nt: TGTGCCAGCAGTTACTCGTTGGCCAGTAGCACCGGGGAGCTGTTTTTT
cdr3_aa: CASSYSLASSTGELFF

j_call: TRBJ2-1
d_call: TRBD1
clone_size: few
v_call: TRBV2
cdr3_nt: TGTGCCAGCAGTGTCCAGGGACAGTATTCCTACAATGAGCAGTTCTTC
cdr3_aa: CASSVQGQYSYNEQFF

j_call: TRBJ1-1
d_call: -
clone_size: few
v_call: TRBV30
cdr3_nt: TGTGCCTGGAACCCCACCTTCGACGGGACTGAAGCTTTCTTT
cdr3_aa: CAWNPTFDGTEAFF

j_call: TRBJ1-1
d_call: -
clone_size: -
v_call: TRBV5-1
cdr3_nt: TGCGCCAGCAGCTCTACCCGGAAGGAGACAGAAGTGGGTATAACTGAAGCTTTCTTT
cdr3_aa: CASSSTRKETEVGITEAFF

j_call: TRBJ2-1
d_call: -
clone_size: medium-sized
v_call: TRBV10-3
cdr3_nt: TGTGCCATCAGTGAGTCTAAGGGAAGTGGGGACTACAATGAGCAGTTCTTC
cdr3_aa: CAISESKGSGDYNEQFF

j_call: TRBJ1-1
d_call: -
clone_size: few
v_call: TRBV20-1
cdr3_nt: TGCAGCCCGGCTAACCCCGGTGAAGCTTTCTTT
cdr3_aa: CSPANPGEAFF

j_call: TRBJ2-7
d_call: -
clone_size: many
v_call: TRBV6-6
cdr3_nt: TGTGCCAGCAGTTACGGTTCTCCCGAGCAGTACTTC
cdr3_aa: CASSYGSPEQYF

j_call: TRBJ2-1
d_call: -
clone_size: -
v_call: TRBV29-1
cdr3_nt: TGCAGCGCCCGACAAGGGACCCAGTTCTTC
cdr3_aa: CSARQGTQFF

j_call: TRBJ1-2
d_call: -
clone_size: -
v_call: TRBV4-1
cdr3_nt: TGCGCCAGCCCGACAGCCTACTATGGCTACACCTTC
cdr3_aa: CASPTAYYGYTF

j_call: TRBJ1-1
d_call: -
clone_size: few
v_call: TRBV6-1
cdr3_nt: TGTGCCAGCAGGGACAGAGCGAACACTGAAGCTTTCTTT
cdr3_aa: CASRDRANTEAFF

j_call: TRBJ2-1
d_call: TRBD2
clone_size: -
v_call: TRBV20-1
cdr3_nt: TGCAGTGCTAGAGAGGCGCTAGCGGGAACTTGCAATGAGCAGTTCTTC
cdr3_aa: CSAREALAGTCNEQFF

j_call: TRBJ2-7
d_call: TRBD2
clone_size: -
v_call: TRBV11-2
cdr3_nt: TGTGCCAGCAGCGAACTAGCGGGCAGGTACAATGAGCAGTACTTC
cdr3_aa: CASSELAGRYNEQYF

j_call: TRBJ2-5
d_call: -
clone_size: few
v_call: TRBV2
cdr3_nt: TGTGCCAGCAGGAATGGGAGAGAGACCCAGTACTTC
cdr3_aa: CASRNGRETQYF

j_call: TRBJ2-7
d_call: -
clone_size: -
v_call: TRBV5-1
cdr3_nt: TGCGCCAGCAGCTGGGAGACAGGTAGCTACGAGCAGTACTTC
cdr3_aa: CASSWETGSYEQYF

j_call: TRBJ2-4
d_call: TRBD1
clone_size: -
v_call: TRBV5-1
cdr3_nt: TGCGCCAGCAACAGACAGGGGCAAAACATTCAGTACTTC
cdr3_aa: CASNRQGQNIQYF

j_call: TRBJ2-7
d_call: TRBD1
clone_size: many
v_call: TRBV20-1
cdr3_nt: TGCAGTGCTAGAAGAGGGGACAGGACCTACGAGCAGTACTTC
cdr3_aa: CSARRGDRTYEQYF

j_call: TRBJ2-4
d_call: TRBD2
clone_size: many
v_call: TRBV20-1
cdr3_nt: TGCAGTGGGGGGGGAGCCAAAAACATTCAGTACTTC
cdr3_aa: CSGGGAKNIQYF

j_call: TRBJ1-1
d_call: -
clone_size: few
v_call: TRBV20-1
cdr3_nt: TGCAGTGCTAGCAGGGTTGGACCTGAAGCTTTCTTT
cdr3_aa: CSASRVGPEAFF

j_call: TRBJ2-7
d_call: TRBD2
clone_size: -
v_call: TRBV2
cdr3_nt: TGTGCCAGCAGGGCGCGGGAGGGCTCCTACGAGCAGTACTTC
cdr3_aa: CASRAREGSYEQYF